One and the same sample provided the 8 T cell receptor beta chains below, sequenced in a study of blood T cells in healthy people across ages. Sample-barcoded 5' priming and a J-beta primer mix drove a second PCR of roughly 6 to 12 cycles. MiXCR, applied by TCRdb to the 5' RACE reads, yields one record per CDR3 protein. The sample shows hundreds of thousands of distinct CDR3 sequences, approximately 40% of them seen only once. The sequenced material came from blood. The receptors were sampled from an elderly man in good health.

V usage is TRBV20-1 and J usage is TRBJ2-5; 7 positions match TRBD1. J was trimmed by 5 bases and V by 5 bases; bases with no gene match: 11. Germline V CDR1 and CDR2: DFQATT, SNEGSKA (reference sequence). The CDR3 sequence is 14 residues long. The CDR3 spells CSALPPDRVETQYF. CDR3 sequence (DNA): TGCAGTGCTCTCCCTCCTGACAGGGTGGAGACCCAGTACTTC.

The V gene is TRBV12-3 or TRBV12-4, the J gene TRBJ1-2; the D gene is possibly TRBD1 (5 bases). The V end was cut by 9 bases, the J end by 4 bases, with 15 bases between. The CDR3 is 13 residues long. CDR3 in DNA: TGTGCCAGTTTTGCGAGGGGACGCTATGGCTACACCTTC. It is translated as CASFARGRYGYTF.

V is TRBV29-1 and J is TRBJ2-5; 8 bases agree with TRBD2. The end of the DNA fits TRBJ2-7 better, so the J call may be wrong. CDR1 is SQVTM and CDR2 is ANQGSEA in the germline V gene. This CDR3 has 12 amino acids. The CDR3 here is CSVRTSIDEQYF. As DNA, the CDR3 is TGCAGCGTTCGGACTAGCATCGACGAGCAGTACTTC.

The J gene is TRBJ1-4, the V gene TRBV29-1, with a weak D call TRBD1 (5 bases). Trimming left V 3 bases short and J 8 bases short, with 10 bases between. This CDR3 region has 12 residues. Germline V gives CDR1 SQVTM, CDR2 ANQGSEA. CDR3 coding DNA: TGCAGCGTTGAGTCAGGGCGGGAAAAACTGTTTTTT. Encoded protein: CSVESGREKLFF.

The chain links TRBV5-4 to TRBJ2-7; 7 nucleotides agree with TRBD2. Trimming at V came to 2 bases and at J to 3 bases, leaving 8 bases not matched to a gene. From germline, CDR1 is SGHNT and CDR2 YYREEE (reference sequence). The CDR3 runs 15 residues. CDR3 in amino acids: CASSFGGKGFYEQYF. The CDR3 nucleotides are TGTGCCAGCAGCTTCGGGGGGAAAGGGTTCTACGAGCAGTACTTC.

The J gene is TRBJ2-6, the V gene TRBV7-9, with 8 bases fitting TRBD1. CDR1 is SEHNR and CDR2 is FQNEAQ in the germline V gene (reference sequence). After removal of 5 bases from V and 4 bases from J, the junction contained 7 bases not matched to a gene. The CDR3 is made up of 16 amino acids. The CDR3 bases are TGTGCCAGCAGCACCAGGGGGCTCCTCGGGGCCAACGTCCTGACTTTC. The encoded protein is CASSTRGLLGANVLTF.

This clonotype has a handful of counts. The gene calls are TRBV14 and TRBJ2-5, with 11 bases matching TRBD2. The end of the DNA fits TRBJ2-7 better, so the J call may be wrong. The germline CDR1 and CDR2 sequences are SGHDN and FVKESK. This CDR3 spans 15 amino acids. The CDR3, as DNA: TGTGCCAGCAGCCCAGGGCTAGCGGGAGGATCCGAGCAGTACTTC. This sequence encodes CASSPGLAGGSEQYF.

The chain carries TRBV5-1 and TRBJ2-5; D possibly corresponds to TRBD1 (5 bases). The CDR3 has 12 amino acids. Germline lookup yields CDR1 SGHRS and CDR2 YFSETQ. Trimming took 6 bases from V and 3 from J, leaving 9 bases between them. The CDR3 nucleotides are TGCGCCAGCATCTCAGGGAAAGAGACCCAGTACTTC. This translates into CASISGKETQYF.